The clone carrying this TCR beta chain was observed at least ten times. The antigen is not known. This sample is part of a study of T cells in Graves' hyperthyroidism and ophthalmopathy. Across the whole study: Pretreatment peripheral blood was obtained at initial diagnosis.

Researchers amplified the TCR beta CDR3 regions from RNA transcripts. With the HTBI primer set, the TCR CDR3 went through a first round of RT-PCR. TCRdb recomputed calls from the multiplex PCR reads with MiXCR, one row per CDR3 protein. The data contain over 250,000 distinct CDR3 sequences, over 15% of them singletons. Study-level results: Most clonotypes that expanded in the thyroid above 0.001 also showed up in blood. Ophthalmopathy and stable hyperthyroidism were separated by a 13 V-J model.

Germline V CDR1 and CDR2: SGHTA, FQGTGA. J gave up 5 bases and V 8 bases, and 7 bases lay outside the gene matches. There are 13 residues in the CDR3. The rearrangement joins TRBV7-3 to TRBJ2-5; 8 bases fit TRBD2. The sample taken for sequencing was blood. The receptor was isolated from a woman aged 55-75 years with Graves' ophthalmopathy. CDR3 in DNA: TGTGCCAGCTCGGGAGGGCCGGGTGAGACCCAGTACTTC. It translates to CASSGGPGETQYF.